This TCR beta chain was observed in a study of Ad26.COV2.S vaccination and SARS-CoV-2 variants. Study overall: The donor was enrolled in the Ad26.COV2.S arm of the COV1001 trial.

Described treatment: around 19 received Ad26.COV2.S at low or high dose, single or two shots; about 5 received placebo; per-sample allocation not given. Sampling took place 63 days after the first vaccine or placebo injection. As regards this clone: The antigen is undetermined. At the DNA level, this CDR3 is encoded by other sequences in the same sample as well.

Profiling relied on immunoSEQ multiplex PCR, and the TCRdb table lists in-frame clones only, not all of them. The sample lists about 680,000 clones; roughly 90% were seen once. The CDR3 has 13 amino acids. V was trimmed by 3 bases and J by 0 bases, leaving 8 bases between them. Germline CDR1 reads DFQATT; CDR2 reads SNEGSKA (reference sequence). Study-level points and caveats: Comparable non-spike TCR breadth was observed in vaccine and placebo recipients.

This receptor was taken from a person aged 18-60 years who received the Ad26.COV2.S COVID-19 vaccine or a placebo. The chain links TRBV20-1 to TRBJ1-1; D unclear. The material was peripheral blood, obtained in a trial of Ad26.COV2.S vaccine versus placebo. DNA of the CDR3: TGCAGTGCTAGTGGCCAGCTGAACACTGAAGCTTTCTTT. Encoded protein: CSASGQLNTEAFF.